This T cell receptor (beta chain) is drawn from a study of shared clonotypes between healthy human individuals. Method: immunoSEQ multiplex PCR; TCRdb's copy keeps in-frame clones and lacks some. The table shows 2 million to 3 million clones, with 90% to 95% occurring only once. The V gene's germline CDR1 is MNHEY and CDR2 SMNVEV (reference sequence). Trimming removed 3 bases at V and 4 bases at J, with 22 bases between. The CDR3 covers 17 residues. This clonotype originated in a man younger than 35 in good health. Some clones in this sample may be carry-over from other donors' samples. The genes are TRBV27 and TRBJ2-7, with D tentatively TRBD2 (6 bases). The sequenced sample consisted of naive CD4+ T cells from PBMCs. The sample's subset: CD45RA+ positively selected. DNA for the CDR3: TGTGCCAGCAGTTTTGGGAGCGGTTATAGCGGTTCGTACGAGCAGTACTTC. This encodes CASSFGSGYSGSYEQYF.